The next 2 T cell receptor beta chains were all read from a single sample in a study of human T cells and chemical hapten exposure. This sample's time point: pre-sensitization, week 0. Treatment of the sample: therapeutic diphenylcyclopropenone sensitization with weekly scalp DPC. TCRdb recomputed calls from the RACE reads with MiXCR, one row per CDR3 protein. The sample includes 89,000 or so distinct CDR3 sequences, roughly 8.5% seen only once; the top ten take 2.6%. Specimen: whole blood, collected in connection with sensitization to the hapten diphenylcyclopropenone (DPC). These receptors all stem from a man in his forties with alopecia areata. Some clones in this sample may be carry-over from other donors' samples.

Only a few counts were recorded for this clonotype. The genes are TRBV20-1 and TRBJ2-7; D not resolved. Germline V CDR1 and CDR2: DFQATT, SNEGSKA (reference sequence). CDR3 size: 12 residues. V lost 1 base and J lost 3, with 7 bases in between. The CDR3, as DNA: TGCAGTGCTAGAGGACACAACTACGAGCAGTACTTC. This gives the protein CSARGHNYEQYF.

This clonotype was picked up a small number of times. This chain uses TRBV9 with TRBJ2-5, with TRBD2 matching over 10 bases. Germline values: CDR1 SGDLS, CDR2 YYNGEE. This CDR3 contains 16 residues. V trimming: 0 bases; J trimming: 4 bases; junction bases outside the gene matches: 6. The CDR3 sequence: CASSVAPSGSGETQYF. CDR3 in DNA: TGTGCCAGCAGCGTAGCCCCTAGCGGGAGTGGAGAGACCCAGTACTTC.